This T cell receptor (beta chain) was identified during a study of blood T cell repertoires in COVID-19. Study-wide background: Acute and convalescent COVID-19 specimens originated in the United States, Italy and Spain. T cells, B-cell-depleted T cells, or PBMCs provided the cDNA or gDNA that served as material.

Trimming removed 4 bases from V and 3 bases from J; junction bases left unmatched: 4. The CDR3 loop spans 15 amino acids. The V gene's germline CDR1 is MNHEY and CDR2 SVGAGI. Original methodology: Using reference gene primer amplification, nucleated cell counts were estimated. Sequencing used immunoSEQ multiplex PCR; TCRdb keeps in-frame clones, though not all of them. V, J and clone size are those of that table, while D and trimming were read from the DNA. The sample lists under 200,000 clones, 70% to 90% occurring once. Those enrolled in Seattle joined during active infection and were followed longitudinally afterward.

The receptor comes from a woman between 50 and 59 years old with COVID-19, enrolled during active disease. The J gene is TRBJ1-5, the V gene TRBV6-5; 9 bases fit TRBD1. The source material was peripheral blood. This CDR3 is CASSSGTGNNQPQHF. DNA for the CDR3: TGTGCCAGCAGTTCCGGGACAGGGAACAATCAGCCCCAGCATTTT.